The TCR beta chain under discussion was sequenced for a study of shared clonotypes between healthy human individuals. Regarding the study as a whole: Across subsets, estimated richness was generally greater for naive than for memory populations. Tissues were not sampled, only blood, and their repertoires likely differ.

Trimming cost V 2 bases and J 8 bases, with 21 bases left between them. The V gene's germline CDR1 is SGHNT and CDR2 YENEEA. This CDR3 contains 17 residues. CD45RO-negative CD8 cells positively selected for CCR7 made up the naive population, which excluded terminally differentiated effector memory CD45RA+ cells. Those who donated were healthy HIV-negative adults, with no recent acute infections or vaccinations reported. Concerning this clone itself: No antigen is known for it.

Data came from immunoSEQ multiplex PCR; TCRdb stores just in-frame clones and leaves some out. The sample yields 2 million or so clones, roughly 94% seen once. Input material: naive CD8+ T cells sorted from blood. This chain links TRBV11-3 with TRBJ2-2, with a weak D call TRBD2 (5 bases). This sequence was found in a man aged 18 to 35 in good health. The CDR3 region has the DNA TGTGCCAGCAGCTTACCCTACGACGGAGGTTCGGGTGGGGAGCTGTTTTTT. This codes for CASSLPYDGGSGGELFF.